This entry features one T cell receptor beta chain sequence. Its target is unknown. This record belongs to a study of shared clonotypes between healthy human individuals. Study-level information: A few men and a couple of women, aged 18 to 49, were donors. Each donor's CD8 memory used one plate, CD8 naive two, each CD4 subset three.

Produced via immunoSEQ multiplex PCR; TCRdb's table is partial and in-frame only. The sample shows some 2,100,000 clones, more than 90% of them seen only once. Study outcomes and limitations: Among several donors, 4.5% to 5.5% of naive CD4 clonotypes were found in common.

The CDR3 contains 14 residues. V was pared by 8 bases and J by 5 bases, with 4 bases of the junction left unmatched. The germline V gene encodes CDR1 MNHNS and CDR2 SASEGT. The chain is built from TRBV6-1 and TRBJ2-1, with 12 bases that match TRBD2. The specimen was naive CD4+ T cells sorted from blood. Stated subset: CD45RA+ positively selected. This receptor was identified in a man younger than 35 in good health. This CDR3 is CASRTSGIDNEQFF. CDR3 nucleotide sequence: TGTGCCAGCCGGACTAGCGGGATCGACAATGAGCAGTTCTTC.